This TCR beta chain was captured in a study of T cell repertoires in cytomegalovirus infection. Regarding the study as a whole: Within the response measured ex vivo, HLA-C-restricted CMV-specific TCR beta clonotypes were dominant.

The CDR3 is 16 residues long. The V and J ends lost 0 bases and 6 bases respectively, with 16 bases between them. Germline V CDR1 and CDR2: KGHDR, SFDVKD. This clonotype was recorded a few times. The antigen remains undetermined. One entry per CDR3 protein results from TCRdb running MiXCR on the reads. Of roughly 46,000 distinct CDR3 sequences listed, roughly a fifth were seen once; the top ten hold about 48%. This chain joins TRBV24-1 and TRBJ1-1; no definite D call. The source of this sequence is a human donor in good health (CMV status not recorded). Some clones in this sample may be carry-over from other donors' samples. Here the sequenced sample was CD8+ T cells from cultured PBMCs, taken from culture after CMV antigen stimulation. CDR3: CATSDLHRVFIAEAFF. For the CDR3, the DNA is TGTGCCACCAGTGATTTGCATAGGGTATTTATCGCTGAAGCTTTCTTT.